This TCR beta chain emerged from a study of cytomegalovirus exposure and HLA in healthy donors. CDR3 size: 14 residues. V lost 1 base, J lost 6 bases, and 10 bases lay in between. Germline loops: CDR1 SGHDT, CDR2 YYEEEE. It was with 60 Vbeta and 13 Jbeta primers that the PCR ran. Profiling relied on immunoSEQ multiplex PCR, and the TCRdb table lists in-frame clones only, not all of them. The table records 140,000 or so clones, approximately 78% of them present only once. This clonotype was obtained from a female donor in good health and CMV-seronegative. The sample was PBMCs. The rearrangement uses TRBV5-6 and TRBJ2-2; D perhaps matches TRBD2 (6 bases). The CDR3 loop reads CASSLSGVAGELFF. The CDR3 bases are TGTGCCAGCAGCTTGTCGGGGGTCGCCGGGGAGCTGTTTTTT.